The 32 T cell receptor beta chains below were found in one sample sequenced in a study of Graves' ophthalmopathy and Graves' hyperthyroidism. Amplifying from RNA transcripts, the study obtained TCR beta CDR3 regions. The authors performed first-round RT-PCR with HTBI primers and then a second-round multiplex PCR. One entry per CDR3 protein results from TCRdb running MiXCR on the multiplex PCR reads. The data contain about 550,000 distinct CDR3 sequences, about 35% of them singletons. The sequenced sample consisted of peripheral blood or thyroid tissue (not recorded which). Receptors originate from an adult man with Graves' hyperthyroidism.

The V gene is TRBV5-1, the J gene TRBJ1-2; tentative D call: TRBD1 (5 bases). There are 14 residues in the CDR3. Trimming stripped 0 bases from V and 4 bases from J, with 10 bases between. Germline-derived CDR1 and CDR2 are SGHRS and YFSETQ. The CDR3 DNA reads TGCGCCAGCAGCTTGGATTTCCAGGGCTATGGCTACACCTTC. This translates into CASSLDFQGYGYTF.

The rearrangement joins TRBV7-8 to TRBJ2-7, with 9 positions matching TRBD2. J gave up 7 bases and V 1 base, and 11 bases lay outside the gene matches. CDR1 and CDR2 from the germline V gene are SGHVS and FQNEAQ. The CDR3 loop spans 16 amino acids. CDR3 nucleotide sequence: TGTGCCAGCAGCTTAGTTGGCGCGGGGGGGGTAAGTGAGCAGTACTTC. This sequence encodes CASSLVGAGGVSEQYF.

This clonotype was seen a handful of times. This chain joins TRBV25-1 and TRBJ1-1; D remains unclear. Germline values: CDR1 MGHDK, CDR2 SYGVNS. This CDR3 spans 15 amino acids. V lost 6 bases and J lost 3, with 17 bases in between. CDR3 residues: CASSHPPDGHTEAFF. The CDR3 coding sequence is TGTGCCAGCAGCCACCCCCCTGACGGTCACACTGAAGCTTTCTTT. The whole variable domain, filled in from reference TRBV25-1 and TRBJ1-1, reads EADIYQTPRYLVIGTGKKITLECSQTMGHDKMYWYQQDPGMELHLIHYSYGVNSTEKGDLSSESTVSRIRTEHFPLTLESARPSHTSQYLCASSHPPDGHTEAFFGQGTRLTVV.

This clonotype was recorded at least ten times. The chain uses TRBV6-5 and TRBJ2-7; D is ambiguous. The CDR3 spans 14 residues. Germline CDR1 MNHEY, CDR2 SVGAGI. With 4 bases removed from V and 2 bases from J, the gap between germline ends came to 12 bases. The CDR3 protein is CASSSITVPYEQYF. The CDR3 region has the DNA TGTGCCAGCAGTTCCATTACAGTTCCCTACGAGCAGTACTTC.

The chain links TRBV20-1 to TRBJ1-2; 9 bases are shared with TRBD1. Germline V CDR1 and CDR2: DFQATT, SNEGSKA (reference sequence). V was clipped by 6 bases and J by 1 base; unmatched bases: 9. The CDR3 length is 15 residues. DNA for the CDR3: TGCAGTGCCAGCGGGACAGGGAACCTTAACTATGGCTACACCTTC. It yields the protein CSASGTGNLNYGYTF.

Concerning this clonotype: This may be a read error: a much more frequent sequence differs by one nucleotide. This rearrangement joins TRBV7-4 to TRBJ1-2; D is possibly TRBD1 (6 bases). The CDR3 is 14 amino acids. Germline V gene sequence: CDR1 SGHVT, CDR2 SQSDAQ. V gave up 6 bases and J gave up 5 bases, with 16 bases separating them. In DNA form, the CDR3 reads TGTGCCAGCAGACCTTGGGCCGGACAGTATGGCTACACCTTC. Translating gives CASRPWAGQYGYTF.

This clonotype was seen only a few times. The CDR3 DNA reads as TGTGCCAGCAGCTTTGACAGGGCCTCTGGAAACACCATATATTTT. The encoded protein is CASSFDRASGNTIYF. The chain joins TRBV7-2 to TRBJ1-3, with 7 bases identical to TRBD1. The germline V gene encodes CDR1 SGHTA and CDR2 FQGNSA. The ends lost 3 bases at V and 0 bases at J; junction bases unmatched: 2. This CDR3 contains 15 residues. Full variable domain (rest looked up from reference TRBV7-2 and TRBJ1-3): GAGVSQSPSNKVTEKGKDVELRCDPISGHTALYWYRQSLGQGLEFLIYFQGNSAPDKSGLPSDRFSAERTGGSVSTLTIQRTQQEDSAVYLCASSFDRASGNTIYFGEGSWLTVV.

The V call is TRBV24-1, the J call TRBJ2-1, with D maybe TRBD1 (6 bases). Trimming removed 8 bases at V and 0 bases at J, with 25 bases between. CDR3 length: 19 residues. The germline V gene has CDR1 KGHDR and CDR2 SFDVKD. The CDR3 sequence: CATNCTARGRGSSYNEQFF. CDR3 sequence (DNA): TGTGCCACCAATTGCACCGCCAGGGGAAGGGGTAGCTCCTACAATGAGCAGTTCTTC.

This clonotype was seen a few times. The chain employs TRBV5-8 and TRBJ1-4; TRBD1 matches 9 bases. Trimming took 4 bases from V and 4 from J; bases not matched to a gene: 5. CDR1 is SGHTS, CDR2 YDEGEE, per germline. The CDR3 extends over 15 amino acids. Here the CDR3 DNA reads TGTGCCAGCAGCACCGGGGACAGGGTTAATGAAAAACTGTTTTTT. Protein product: CASSTGDRVNEKLFF.

This clonotype was counted between two and nine times. The CDR3 here is CASSYREENTEAFF. The CDR3 region has the DNA TGTGCCAGCAGTTACAGGGAAGAGAACACTGAAGCTTTCTTT. The rearrangement links TRBV7-8 to TRBJ1-1, with D perhaps TRBD1 (6 bases). This CDR3 is built from 14 residues. Trimming pared 6 bases from V and 1 base from J, leaving 12 bases between. Looked up from germline, CDR1 is SGHVS and CDR2 is FQNEAQ.

Regarding this clonotype: A single base separates this from a much larger clone, so it may be a read error. The V and J genes are TRBV7-9 and TRBJ2-5, with D perhaps TRBD1 (7 bases). Germline V gene lookup returns CDR1 SEHNR and CDR2 FQNEAQ (reference sequence). The CDR3 extends over 17 amino acids. Trimming removed 1 base at V and 5 bases at J, with 20 bases between. CDR3 in amino acids: CASSLGGDSPMVETQYF. Written as DNA, the CDR3 is TGTGCCAGCAGCTTAGGGGGGGACAGCCCTATGGTGGAGACCCAGTACTTC.

The table lists this clonotype with a few counts. Being one base from a much bigger clone, this may be a read error. This chain uses TRBV7-8 with TRBJ1-1; D unresolved. Germline values: CDR1 SGHVS, CDR2 FQNEAQ. V lost 0 bases, J lost 1 base, and 6 bases lay in between. The CDR3 consists of 14 residues. This CDR3 is CASSLAHANTEAFF. The DNA for the CDR3 is TGTGCCAGCAGCTTAGCGCACGCGAACACTGAAGCTTTCTTT.

In this sample, this clonotype turned up once. V is TRBV20-1 and J is TRBJ2-2, with D possibly matching TRBD1 (6 bases). This CDR3 is built from 16 residues. Between the trimmed V and J ends, which lost 5 bases and 1 base, there was a span of 17 bases. CDR1 and CDR2 from the germline V gene are DFQATT and SNEGSKA (reference sequence). The CDR3 DNA reads as TGCAGTGCTGACGGTCCACAGGGAGAGAACACCGGGGAGCTGTTTTTT. It codes for CSADGPQGENTGELFF.

The chain recombines TRBV9 with TRBJ1-2, with D possibly matching TRBD1 (6 bases). The CDR3 extends over 14 amino acids. Germline-derived CDR1 and CDR2 are SGDLS and YYNGEE. V gave up 7 bases and J gave up 3 bases, with 16 bases separating them. Here the CDR3 DNA reads TGTGCCAGCTCACCCAACAGGGACTACTATGGCTACACCTTC. Protein: CASSPNRDYYGYTF.

The table lists this clonotype with a few counts. This chain joins TRBV10-3 and TRBJ2-7; 8 bases are a match to TRBD1. The V gene end was trimmed by 8 bases and the J gene end by 10 bases; junction bases not matched to a gene: 7. Germline V gives CDR1 ENHRY, CDR2 SYGVKD. This CDR3 has 11 amino acids. CDR3 in amino acids: CAIPFRGLQYF. In DNA form, the CDR3 reads TGTGCCATCCCCTTCAGGGGGCTACAGTACTTC.

This sequence joins TRBV2 and TRBJ1-2, with 9 bases fitting TRBD1. The ends lost 7 bases at V and 4 bases at J; junction bases unmatched: 4. Germline CDR1 SNHLY, CDR2 FYNNEI. This CDR3 is 13 amino acids long. The CDR3 DNA sequence: TGTGCCAGCAAGTCGGGACAGGGCTATGGCTACACCTTC. Its protein is CASKSGQGYGYTF.

The V gene is TRBV7-9, the J gene TRBJ2-7, with TRBD2 matching over 13 bases. The V and J ends lost 4 bases and 5 bases, in that order; junction bases with no gene match: 14. CDR3 length: 18 amino acids. CDR1 and CDR2 from the germline V gene are SEHNR and FQNEAQ (reference sequence). The CDR3 sequence is CASSYGLAGAYGDNEQYF. The CDR3 bases are TGTGCCAGCAGCTACGGACTAGCGGGGGCGTATGGTGACAACGAGCAGTACTTC.

This sequence joins TRBV5-4 and TRBJ2-7; 11 bases align to TRBD2. V was pared by 4 bases and J by 0 bases, with 3 bases of the junction left unmatched. The CDR3 is made up of 15 amino acids. Looked up from germline, CDR1 is SGHNT and CDR2 is YYREEE (reference sequence). CDR3 protein: CASSPTSGNSYEQYF. The CDR3, as DNA: TGTGCCAGCAGCCCGACTAGCGGGAACTCCTACGAGCAGTACTTC.

V usage is TRBV10-3 and J usage is TRBJ1-2; no clear D. Germline assignment: CDR1 ENHRY and CDR2 SYGVKD. Trimming pared 4 bases from V and 4 bases from J, leaving 16 bases between. The CDR3 runs 15 residues. The CDR3 spells CAISAADTRAYGYTF. Here the CDR3 DNA reads TGTGCCATCAGTGCTGCCGATACGCGGGCCTATGGCTACACCTTC.

The chain combines TRBV10-3 with TRBJ2-5, with 7 bases lining up with TRBD1. The junction had 11 bases not matched to a gene; V was cut back by 8 bases and J by 5 bases. The CDR3 contains 14 residues. Germline lookup yields CDR1 ENHRY and CDR2 SYGVKD. Here the CDR3 reads CAISTGRDTETQYF. The CDR3 region has the DNA TGTGCCATCTCGACAGGGCGAGATACGGAGACCCAGTACTTC.

This clonotype was detected a few times. V gene TRBV19 combines with J gene TRBJ1-2; tentatively, D is TRBD1 (5 bases). The germline CDR1 and CDR2 sequences are LNHDA and SQIVND (reference sequence). V was clipped by 3 bases and J by 5 bases, with 13 bases between them. The CDR3 totals 14 residues. CDR3 loop: CASSMYRITYGYTF. The DNA for the CDR3 is TGTGCCAGTAGTATGTACAGGATAACATATGGCTACACCTTC. Together with reference TRBV19 and TRBJ1-2, the CDR3 gives the full variable domain: DGGITQSPKYLFRKEGQNVTLSCEQNLNHDAMYWYRQDPGQGLRLIYYSQIVNDFQKGDIAEGYSVSREKKESFPLTVTSAQKNPTAFYLCASSMYRITYGYTFGSGTRLTVV.

The chain carries TRBV5-4 and TRBJ2-7; no firm D call. Germline loops: CDR1 SGHNT, CDR2 YYREEE (reference sequence). V lost 3 bases to trimming and J lost 0 bases, with 13 bases between them. The CDR3 is 15 amino acids. The CDR3 region has the DNA TGTGCCAGCAGCTCCGACATGCGGCCCTCCTACGAGCAGTACTTC. The encoded protein is CASSSDMRPSYEQYF. The whole variable domain, filled in from reference TRBV5-4 and TRBJ2-7, reads ETGVTQSPTHLIKTRGQQVTLRCSSQSGHNTVSWYQQALGQGPQFIFQYYREEENGRGNFPPRFSGLQFPNYSSELNVNALELDDSALYLCASSSDMRPSYEQYFGPGTRLTVT.

As to this clonotype: The final CDR3 position lacks the conserved phenylalanine or tryptophan, pointing to a likely read error. The rearrangement links TRBV11-1 to TRBJ2-7, with 8 bases aligning to TRBD1. Germline V gives CDR1 SGHAT, CDR2 FQDESV (reference sequence). The CDR3 covers 14 residues. V shed 5 bases and J 0 bases; nucleotides not matched to a gene: 3. The CDR3: CASSRQGSSYEQYI. As DNA, the CDR3 is TGTGCCAGCAGCCGACAGGGGAGCTCCTACGAGCAGTACATC.

The chain has TRBV20-1 and TRBJ2-5; maybe TRBD2 (5 bases). This CDR3 is 14 amino acids long. Trimming removed 5 bases from V and 3 bases from J, with 16 bases in between. In germline, CDR1 is DFQATT, CDR2 SNEGSKA (reference sequence). CDR3 loop: CSAGTGNHEETQYF. The DNA for the CDR3 is TGCAGTGCTGGCACCGGGAATCACGAAGAGACCCAGTACTTC.

The chain has TRBV29-1 and TRBJ1-5; unclear D gene. V was trimmed by 7 bases and J by 3 bases, leaving 19 bases between them. The germline V gene has CDR1 SQVTM and CDR2 ANQGSEA. The CDR3 has 15 residues. The CDR3 DNA sequence: TGCAGCGCTGGACCTTTGTGGCCCGACAATCAGCCCCAGCATTTT. Translation: CSAGPLWPDNQPQHF.

The chain carries TRBV10-3 and TRBJ2-7; 12 nucleotides match TRBD1. V lost 0 bases, J lost 9 bases, and 9 bases stayed unmatched. The V gene's germline CDR1 is ENHRY and CDR2 SYGVKD. The CDR3 sequence is 16 residues long. CDR3 residues: CAISESGTGGTYGQYF. CDR3 DNA: TGTGCCATCAGTGAGTCAGGGACAGGGGGCACTTATGGGCAGTACTTC.

Remarks on this clonotype: It may be a read error: a sequence one base away is much more abundant. The rearrangement links TRBV10-3 to TRBJ1-6; 7 bases map to TRBD1. This CDR3 is 15 amino acids long. Germline assignment: CDR1 ENHRY and CDR2 SYGVKD. CDR3 residues: CASTEGGSYNSPLYF. CDR3 nucleotides: TGTGCCAGCACCGAAGGGGGCTCCTATAATTCACCCCTCTACTTT.

For the CDR3, the DNA is TGTGCCAGCAGCCCAGGGACAGGGGGCGCGATGGCGGAGACCCAGTACTTC. Encoded protein: CASSPGTGGAMAETQYF. The chain has TRBV7-2 and TRBJ2-5; 12 bases align to TRBD1. Germline assignment: CDR1 SGHTA and CDR2 FQGNSA. CDR3 size: 17 residues. Trimming took 5 bases from V and 5 from J; bases not matched to a gene: 12.

The V gene is TRBV12-3 or TRBV12-4, the J gene TRBJ2-7; 9 bases map to TRBD2. V shed 5 bases and J 6 bases; nucleotides not matched to a gene: 5. The CDR3 loop spans 13 amino acids. CDR3 nucleotide sequence: TGTGCCAGCAGTAGAGTTAGCGGGAGCGAGCAGTACTTC. Translating gives CASSRVSGSEQYF.

CDR3: CATSSPPRQSAVGYTF. The CDR3 region has the DNA TGTGCCACCAGCAGCCCTCCCCGACAATCGGCTGTGGGCTACACCTTC. V and J are TRBV15 and TRBJ1-2, with D unclear. Germline V CDR1 and CDR2: LNHNV, YYDKDF (reference sequence). V was trimmed by 3 bases and J by 8 bases, leaving 22 bases between them. There are 16 residues in the CDR3.

The gene calls are TRBV28 and TRBJ1-2; D gene unclear. Trimming cost V 2 bases and J 4 bases, with 8 bases left between them. Germline V lookup: CDR1 MDHEN, CDR2 SYDVKM. The CDR3 is 13 residues long. The CDR3, as DNA: TGTGCCAGCAGTTTAGGACGGCCCTATGGCTACACCTTC. This translates into CASSLGRPYGYTF.

Regarding this clonotype: This may arise from a read error, as a much more abundant clone is one base away. J is TRBJ1-1 and V is TRBV2, with unresolved D. Trimming stripped 7 bases from V and 6 bases from J, with 15 bases between. The germline gives CDR1 SNHLY, CDR2 FYNNEI. The CDR3 covers 13 residues. In DNA, the CDR3 is TGTGCCAGCACCACGACGGTAAACGCTGAAGCTTTCTTT. Its protein product is CASTTTVNAEAFF.